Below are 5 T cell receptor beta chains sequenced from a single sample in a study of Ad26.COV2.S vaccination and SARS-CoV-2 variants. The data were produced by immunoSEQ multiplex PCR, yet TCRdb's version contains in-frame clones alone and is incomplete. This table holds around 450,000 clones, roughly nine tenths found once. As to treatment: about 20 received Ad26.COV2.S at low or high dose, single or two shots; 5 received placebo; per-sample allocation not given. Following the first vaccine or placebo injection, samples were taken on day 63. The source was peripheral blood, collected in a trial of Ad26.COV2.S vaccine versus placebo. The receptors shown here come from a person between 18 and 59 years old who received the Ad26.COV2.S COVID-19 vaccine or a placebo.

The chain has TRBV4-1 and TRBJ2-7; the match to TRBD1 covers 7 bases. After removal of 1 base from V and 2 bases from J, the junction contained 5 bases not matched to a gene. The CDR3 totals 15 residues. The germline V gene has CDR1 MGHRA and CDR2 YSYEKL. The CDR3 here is CASSQGRQGPYEQYV. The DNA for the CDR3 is TGCGCCAGCAGCCAAGGACGACAGGGTCCCTACGAGCAGTACGTC.

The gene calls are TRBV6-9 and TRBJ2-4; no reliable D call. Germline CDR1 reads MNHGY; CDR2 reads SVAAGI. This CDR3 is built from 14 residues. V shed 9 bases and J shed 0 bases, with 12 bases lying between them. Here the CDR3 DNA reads TGTGCCAGACGCGTCGCCCTAGCCAAAAACATTCAGTACTTC. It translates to CARRVALAKNIQYF.

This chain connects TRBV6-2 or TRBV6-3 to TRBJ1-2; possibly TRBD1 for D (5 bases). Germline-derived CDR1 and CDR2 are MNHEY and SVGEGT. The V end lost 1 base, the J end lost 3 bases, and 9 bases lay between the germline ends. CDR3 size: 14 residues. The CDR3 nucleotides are TGTGCCAGCAGTTACTGGGACGGCTACTATGGCTACACCTTC. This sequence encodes CASSYWDGYYGYTF.

The CDR3 nucleotides read TGTGCCAGCAGTGAATTAGCGGGAGCGTCCTACGAGCAGTACGTC. Protein product: CASSELAGASYEQYV. The genes are TRBV6-1 and TRBJ2-7; TRBD2 matches 9 bases. Per the germline V gene, CDR1 is MNHNS and CDR2 is SASEGT. V trimming: 2 bases; J trimming: 1 base; junction bases outside the gene matches: 3. The CDR3 has 15 amino acids.

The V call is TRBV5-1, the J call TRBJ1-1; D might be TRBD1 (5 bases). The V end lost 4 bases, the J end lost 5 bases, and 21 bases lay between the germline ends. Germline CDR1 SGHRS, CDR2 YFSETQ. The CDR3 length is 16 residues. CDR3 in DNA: TGCGCCAGCAGCCGAGAACCGGGACCGGGTCGGACTGAAGCTTTCTTT. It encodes CASSREPGPGRTEAFF.